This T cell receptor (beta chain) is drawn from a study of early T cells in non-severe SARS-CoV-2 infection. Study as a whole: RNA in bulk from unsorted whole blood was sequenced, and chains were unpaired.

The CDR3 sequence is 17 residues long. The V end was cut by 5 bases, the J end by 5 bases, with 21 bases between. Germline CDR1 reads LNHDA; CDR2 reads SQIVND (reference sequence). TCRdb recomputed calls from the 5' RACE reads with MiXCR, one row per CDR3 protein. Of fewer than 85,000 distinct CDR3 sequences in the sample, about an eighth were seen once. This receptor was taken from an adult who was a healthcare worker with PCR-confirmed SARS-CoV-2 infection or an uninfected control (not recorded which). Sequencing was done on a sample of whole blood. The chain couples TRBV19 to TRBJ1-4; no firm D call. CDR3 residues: CASSEVLSRTYNEKLFF. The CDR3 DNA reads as TGTGCCAGTAGTGAGGTGCTTAGTCGGACCTACAATGAAAAACTGTTTTTT.